These T cell receptor beta chains were read from a single sample in a study of T cell changes during pregnancy in multiple sclerosis. Clones were sequenced by immunoSEQ multiplex PCR, and TCRdb holds only the in-frame ones, with some missing. The sample carries more than 65,000 clones, about 88% recorded once. Sequences were derived from peripheral blood, sampled before pregnancy. The receptor set was obtained from a female donor with multiple sclerosis, enrolled in a pregnancy study. CDR3s include the opening cysteine and the closing phenylalanine or tryptophan. Each record gives: D gene, V gene, clone size, J gene, CDR3 DNA, CDR3 protein. A D gene is named only where the DNA matches it firmly. Only part of the rows carry a size: once, few, many, or a class if the clone is expanded.

D: TRBD2
V: TRBV5-5
size: once
J: TRBJ2-3
DNA: TGTGCCAGCAGCGGTCGGCTAGCGGGAGAGTCAGATACGCAGTATTTT
CDR3: CASSGRLAGESDTQYF

D: -
V: TRBV7-9
size: -
J: TRBJ1-5
DNA: TGTGCCAGCAGCTTAGGCCAGGAAGGGGATCAGCCCCAGCATTTT
CDR3: CASSLGQEGDQPQHF

D: TRBD1
V: TRBV7-9
size: -
J: TRBJ1-5
DNA: TGTGCCAGCAGCGAAGACAGGGATCAGCCCCAGCATTTT
CDR3: CASSEDRDQPQHF

D: TRBD1
V: TRBV4-2
size: -
J: TRBJ1-5
DNA: TGTACCAGCAGCCCGACAGGGGGCAGCAATCAGCCCCAGCATTTT
CDR3: CTSSPTGGSNQPQHF

D: TRBD1
V: TRBV19
size: once
J: TRBJ1-1
DNA: TGTGCCAGTAGTATCAGGGGACAGATCACTGAAGCTTTCTTT
CDR3: CASSIRGQITEAFF

D: TRBD1
V: TRBV25-1
size: -
J: TRBJ1-1
DNA: TGTGCCAGCAGAGGACAGGGGGCCAGGAACACTGAAGCTTTCTTT
CDR3: CASRGQGARNTEAFF

D: -
V: TRBV5-6
size: -
J: TRBJ1-3
DNA: TGTGCCAGCAGCTTGCTCAGACAGAGTGGAAACACCATATATTTT
CDR3: CASSLLRQSGNTIYF

D: -
V: TRBV27
size: -
J: TRBJ1-1
DNA: TGTGCCAGCAGATCCGAGGCCAAGAACACTGAAGCTTTCTTT
CDR3: CASRSEAKNTEAFF

D: -
V: TRBV6-5
size: -
J: TRBJ1-5
DNA: TGTGCCAGCAAACCCACAGGGCGCAATCAGCCCCAGCATTTT
CDR3: CASKPTGRNQPQHF

D: TRBD2
V: TRBV6-4
size: -
J: TRBJ2-3
DNA: TGTGCCAGCAGTGAAGGGACTAGCGGGGGGGCAGATACGCAGTATTTT
CDR3: CASSEGTSGGADTQYF

D: -
V: TRBV5-1
size: -
J: TRBJ2-1
DNA: TGCGCCAGCAGCTTGGCCGATGAGCAGTTCTTC
CDR3: CASSLADEQFF

D: -
V: TRBV13
size: once
J: TRBJ2-5
DNA: TGTGCCAGCAGCTCAGACAGGTTAGCGTACCAAGAGACCCAGTACTTC
CDR3: CASSSDRLAYQETQYF

D: TRBD1
V: TRBV30
size: -
J: TRBJ1-2
DNA: TGTGCCTGGGACCGGGACAGGGGTTTGGATGGCTACACCTTC
CDR3: CAWDRDRGLDGYTF

D: -
V: TRBV29-1
size: -
J: TRBJ2-7
DNA: TGCAGTCAGAGGGCGGGGACCTACGAGCAGTACTTC
CDR3: CSQRAGTYEQYF

D: TRBD1
V: TRBV7-9
size: once
J: TRBJ1-4
DNA: TGTGCCAGCAGCCGGGGACAGGCAGACGAAAAACTGTTTTTT
CDR3: CASSRGQADEKLFF

D: -
V: TRBV19
size: -
J: TRBJ1-2
DNA: TGTGCCAGTACGAGGCTCAACTATGGCTACACCTTC
CDR3: CASTRLNYGYTF

D: -
V: TRBV6-1
size: -
J: TRBJ1-2
DNA: TGTGCCAGCAGGAACACCCGTACAGGGTATGGCTACACCTTC
CDR3: CASRNTRTGYGYTF

D: TRBD1
V: TRBV29-1
size: -
J: TRBJ1-4
DNA: TGCAGCGTTGCGCGGGGGACAGGGGACGAAAAACTGTTTTTT
CDR3: CSVARGTGDEKLFF

D: -
V: TRBV5-3
size: -
J: TRBJ1-1
DNA: TGTGCCAGAAGCGAACAGACAGTGGTCATGAACACTGAAGCTTTCTTT
CDR3: CARSEQTVVMNTEAFF

D: TRBD1
V: TRBV7-9
size: -
J: TRBJ1-2
DNA: TGTGCCAGCAGCTTCGGACAGGCCGGGGTGTATGGCTACACCTTC
CDR3: CASSFGQAGVYGYTF

D: -
V: TRBV19
size: -
J: TRBJ2-5
DNA: TGTGCCAGTAGTAGGGACAAAGAGACCCAGTACTTC
CDR3: CASSRDKETQYF

D: -
V: TRBV15
size: -
J: TRBJ1-3
DNA: TGTGCCACCAGGGAGGGTACTAACTCTGGAAACACCATATATTTT
CDR3: CATREGTNSGNTIYF

D: -
V: TRBV6-1
size: -
J: TRBJ1-5
DNA: TGTGCCAGCAGCTCACAGGGTGGGCATCAGCCCCAGCATTTT
CDR3: CASSSQGGHQPQHF

D: TRBD2
V: TRBV10-3
size: -
J: TRBJ2-7
DNA: TGTGCCATCAGCGGGACTAGCGGCTCCTACGAGCAGTACTTC
CDR3: CAISGTSGSYEQYF

D: -
V: TRBV6-1
size: -
J: TRBJ1-5
DNA: TGTGCCAGCAGGGAGGGGTACCAGCCCCAGCATTTT
CDR3: CASREGYQPQHF

D: -
V: TRBV7-9
size: -
J: TRBJ2-3
DNA: TGTGCGACCCCGGGGGACACAGATACGCAGTATTTT
CDR3: CATPGDTDTQYF

D: -
V: TRBV13
size: -
J: TRBJ1-4
DNA: TGTGCCACCCAACCACGGTCGGCTAATGAAAAACTGTTTTTT
CDR3: CATQPRSANEKLFF

D: -
V: TRBV30
size: -
J: TRBJ2-1
DNA: TGTGCCTGGGCTAGACTCAATGAGCAGTTCTTC
CDR3: CAWARLNEQFF

D: -
V: TRBV18
size: few
J: TRBJ1-2
DNA: TGTGCCAGCTCACCGGGGCAGAATTATGGCTACACCTTC
CDR3: CASSPGQNYGYTF

D: -
V: TRBV19
size: -
J: TRBJ2-5
DNA: TGTGCCAGCCGGAAGACAGGTATTCGGGAGACCCAGTACTTC
CDR3: CASRKTGIRETQYF

D: -
V: TRBV25-1
size: -
J: TRBJ1-3
DNA: TGTGCCAGCAGTGAATATCAGGGAAACACCATATATTTT
CDR3: CASSEYQGNTIYF

D: -
V: TRBV19
size: -
J: TRBJ1-2
DNA: TGTGCCAGTAGTACCCCTCCAGGGCAGCCGAACTATGGCTACACCTTC
CDR3: CASSTPPGQPNYGYTF

D: -
V: TRBV27
size: -
J: TRBJ2-7
DNA: TGTGCCAGCAGTTTTTTCGGGCGGGGCTTGAGCTCCTACGAGCAGTACTTC
CDR3: CASSFFGRGLSSYEQYF

D: -
V: TRBV6-1
size: -
J: TRBJ1-1
DNA: TGTGCCAGCAGTGGGGCTTTCGGGGATAACACTGAAGCTTTCTTT
CDR3: CASSGAFGDNTEAFF

D: TRBD1
V: TRBV7-9
size: -
J: TRBJ1-6
DNA: TGTGCCAGCAGAAAAAAGGGGGCCCGGGAAGCAAATAATTCACCCCTCCACTTT
CDR3: CASRKKGAREANNSPLHF

D: -
V: TRBV19
size: -
J: TRBJ1-5
DNA: TGTGCCAGTAGTCCCCGGGATCAGCCCCAGCATTTT
CDR3: CASSPRDQPQHF

D: -
V: TRBV15
size: -
J: TRBJ1-1
DNA: TGTGCCACCAGCAGAGCCTATGACTTCGACACTGAAGCTTTCTTT
CDR3: CATSRAYDFDTEAFF

D: -
V: TRBV6-5
size: -
J: TRBJ2-1
DNA: TGTGCCAGCAGTTACTCGACTTGGGAGGTAAATGAGCAGTTCTTC
CDR3: CASSYSTWEVNEQFF

D: TRBD2
V: TRBV5-4
size: -
J: TRBJ2-7
DNA: TGTGCCAGCAGCTTGGGAGGGCTAGCGGGGGCCGTATCCTACGAGCAGTACTTC
CDR3: CASSLGGLAGAVSYEQYF

D: -
V: TRBV25-1
size: -
J: TRBJ1-1
DNA: TGTGCCAGCAGTGAATATAGGGGGGGAACGATGAACACTGAAGCTTTCTTT
CDR3: CASSEYRGGTMNTEAFF

D: TRBD2
V: TRBV5-1
size: few
J: TRBJ2-5
DNA: TGCGCCAGCAGTCCAACTAGCGGGAGGGCCCTGGAGACCCAGTACTTC
CDR3: CASSPTSGRALETQYF

D: -
V: TRBV6-5
size: -
J: TRBJ1-2
DNA: TGTGCCAGCAGACCAGGCGAAACCACTAACTATGGCTACACCTTC
CDR3: CASRPGETTNYGYTF

D: -
V: TRBV9
size: -
J: TRBJ2-7
DNA: TGTACCAGCAGCGTATCCGCCACTAGTCACTACGAGCAGTACTTC
CDR3: CTSSVSATSHYEQYF

D: -
V: TRBV5-6
size: -
J: TRBJ2-7
DNA: TGTGCCAGCAGCTTGGGTGGAGGGATCTACGAGCAGTACTTC
CDR3: CASSLGGGIYEQYF

D: -
V: TRBV30
size: -
J: TRBJ1-3
DNA: TGTGCCTGGGGAGACTCTGGAAACACCATATATTTT
CDR3: CAWGDSGNTIYF

D: TRBD1
V: TRBV7-2
size: -
J: TRBJ2-7
DNA: TGTGCCAGCAGCCGACAGGGGGCCTACGAGCAGTACTTC
CDR3: CASSRQGAYEQYF